The subject of this entry is one T cell receptor beta chain. This record belongs to a study of blood T cell repertoires in COVID-19. Assay used: immunoSEQ multiplex PCR; TCRdb lists only in-frame clones, some missing. The table has tens of thousands of clones, around 91% seen once. The length of the CDR3 is 14 residues. CDR1 SNHLY and CDR2 FYNNEI come from the germline V gene. Trimming removed 6 bases at V and 4 bases at J, with 15 bases between. The sample taken for sequencing was peripheral blood. The clonotype comes from a human donor in a cohort sampled during active COVID-19. This rearrangement joins TRBV2 to TRBJ1-1, with D perhaps TRBD1 (6 bases). CDR3 residues: CASSGTSQGTEAFF. For the CDR3, the DNA is TGTGCCAGCAGCGGGACATCACAGGGCACTGAAGCTTTCTTT. Complete variable domain (other parts from reference TRBV2 and TRBJ1-1): EPEVTQTPSHQVTQMGQEVILRCVPISNHLYFYWYRQILGQKVEFLVSFYNNEISEKSEIFDDQFSVERPDGSNFTLKIRSTKLEDSAMYFCASSGTSQGTEAFFGQGTRLTVV.